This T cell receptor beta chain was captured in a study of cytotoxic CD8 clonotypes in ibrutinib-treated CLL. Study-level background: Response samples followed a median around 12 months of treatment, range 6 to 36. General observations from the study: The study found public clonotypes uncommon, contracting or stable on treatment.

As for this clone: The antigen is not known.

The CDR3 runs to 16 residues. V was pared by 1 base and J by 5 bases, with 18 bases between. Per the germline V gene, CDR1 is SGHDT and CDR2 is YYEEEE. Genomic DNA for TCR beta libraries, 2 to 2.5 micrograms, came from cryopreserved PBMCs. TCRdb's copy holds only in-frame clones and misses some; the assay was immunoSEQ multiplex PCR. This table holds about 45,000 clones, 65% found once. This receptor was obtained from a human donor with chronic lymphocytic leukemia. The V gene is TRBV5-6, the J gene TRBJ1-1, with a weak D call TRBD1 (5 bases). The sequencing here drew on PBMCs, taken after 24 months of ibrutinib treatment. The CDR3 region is CASSLFQGQGWTEAFF. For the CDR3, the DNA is TGTGCCAGCAGCTTGTTCCAGGGCCAAGGCTGGACTGAAGCTTTCTTT.